This TCR beta chain was documented in a study of regulatory T cells in long-lasting Graves disease. J gave up 4 bases and V 3 bases, and 6 bases lay outside the gene matches. Germline-derived CDR1 and CDR2 are MNHEY and SVGAGI. The CDR3 is 15 amino acids. In building TCR beta libraries, iRepertoire HTBI primers were used together with Arm-PCR of CDR3 regions. As processed by the authors: Among the samples, around 61 TRBV and 14 to 15 TRBJ segments were identified. Via MiXCR, TCRdb re-called the multiplex PCR reads, giving one row per CDR3 protein. These V and J calls derive from TCRdb rather than the authors' analysis. The sample shows a few hundred thousand distinct CDR3 sequences, roughly 16% of them seen only once. The sample holds a few counts of this clonotype. The antigen is unknown. The sample's time point: newly diagnosed GD, antithyroid drugs for less than 3 months. TCR sequences were obtained from RNA taken from PBMCs. Each of the patients was recruited from an endocrinology department situated in Xi'an, China.

Broader study findings: Lower TCR diversity characterized persistent Graves' patients relative to newly diagnosed patients. Persistent disease was characterized by preferential usage of TRBV28, TRBJ1-2 and TRBJ2-5.

This sample was shared with a second study, whose subject was T cells in Graves' hyperthyroidism and ophthalmopathy.

The sample consisted of peripheral blood mononuclear cells (PBMCs), taken at new diagnosis, from a patient treated with antithyroid drugs. The genes are TRBV6-5 and TRBJ1-5; 7 positions agree with TRBD1. The receptor was derived from a woman younger than 35 with Graves disease. The CDR3 loop is CASSYTNRGNQPQHF. CDR3 sequence (DNA): TGTGCCAGCAGTTATACCAACAGGGGAAATCAGCCCCAGCATTTT.